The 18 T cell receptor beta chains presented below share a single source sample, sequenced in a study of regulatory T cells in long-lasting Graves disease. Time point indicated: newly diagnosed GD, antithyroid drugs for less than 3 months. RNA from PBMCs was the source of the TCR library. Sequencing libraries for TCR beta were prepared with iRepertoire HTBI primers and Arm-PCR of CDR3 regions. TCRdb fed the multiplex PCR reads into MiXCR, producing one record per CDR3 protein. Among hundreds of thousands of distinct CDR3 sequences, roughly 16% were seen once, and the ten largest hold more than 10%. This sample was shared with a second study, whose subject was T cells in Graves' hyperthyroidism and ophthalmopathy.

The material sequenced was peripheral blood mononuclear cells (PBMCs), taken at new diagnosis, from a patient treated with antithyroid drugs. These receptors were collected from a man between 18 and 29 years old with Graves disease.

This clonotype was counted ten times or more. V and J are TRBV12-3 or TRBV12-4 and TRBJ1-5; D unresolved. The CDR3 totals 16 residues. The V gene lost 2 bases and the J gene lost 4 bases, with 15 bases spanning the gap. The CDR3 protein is CASSLYLDGENQPQHF. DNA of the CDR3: TGTGCCAGCAGTTTATACTTGGACGGAGAAAATCAGCCCCAGCATTTT.

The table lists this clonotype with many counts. CDR3 sequence: CASSPGRQNTEAFF. CDR3 sequence (DNA): TGTGCCAGCTCACCAGGCCGGCAGAACACTGAAGCTTTCTTT. This sequence joins TRBV18 and TRBJ1-1; no definite D call. CDR3 length: 14 amino acids. Germline V gene lookup returns CDR1 KGHSH and CDR2 LQKENI. The V and J ends lost 2 bases and 1 base respectively, with 8 bases between them. Complete variable domain (other parts from reference TRBV18 and TRBJ1-1): NAGVMQNPRHLVRRRGQEARLRCSPMKGHSHVYWYRQLPEEGLKFMVYLQKENIIDESGMPKERFSAEFPKEGPSILRIQQVVRGDSAAYFCASSPGRQNTEAFFGQGTRLTVV.

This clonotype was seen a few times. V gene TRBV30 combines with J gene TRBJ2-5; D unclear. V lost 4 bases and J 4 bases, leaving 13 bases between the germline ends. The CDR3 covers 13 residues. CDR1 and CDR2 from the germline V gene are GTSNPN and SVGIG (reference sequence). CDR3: CAWISQLGETQYF. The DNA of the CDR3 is TGTGCCTGGATATCACAGCTAGGAGAGACCCAGTACTTC.

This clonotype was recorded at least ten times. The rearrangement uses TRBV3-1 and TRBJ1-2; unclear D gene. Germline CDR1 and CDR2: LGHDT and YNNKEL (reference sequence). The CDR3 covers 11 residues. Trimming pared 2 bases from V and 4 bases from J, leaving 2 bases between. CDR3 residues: CASSQRYGYTF. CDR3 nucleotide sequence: TGTGCCAGCAGCCAACGCTATGGCTACACCTTC. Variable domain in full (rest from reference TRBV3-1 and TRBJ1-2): DTAVSQTPKYLVTQMGNDKSIKCEQNLGHDTMYWYKQDSKKFLKIMFSYNNKELIINETVPNRFSPKSPDKAHLNLHINSLELGDSAVYFCASSQRYGYTFGSGTRLTVV.

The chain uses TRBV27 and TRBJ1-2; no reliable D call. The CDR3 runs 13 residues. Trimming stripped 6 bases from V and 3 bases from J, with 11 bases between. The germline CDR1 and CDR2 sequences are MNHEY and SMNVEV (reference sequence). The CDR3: CASRRGEDYGYTF. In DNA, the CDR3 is TGTGCCAGCAGACGGGGAGAAGACTATGGCTACACCTTC.

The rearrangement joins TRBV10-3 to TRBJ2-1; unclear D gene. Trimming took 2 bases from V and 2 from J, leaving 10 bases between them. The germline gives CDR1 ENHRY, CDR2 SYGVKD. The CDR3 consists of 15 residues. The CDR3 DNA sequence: TGTGCCATCAGTGAGAAGCAGCCGCCCTACAATGAGCAGTTCTTC. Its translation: CAISEKQPPYNEQFF.

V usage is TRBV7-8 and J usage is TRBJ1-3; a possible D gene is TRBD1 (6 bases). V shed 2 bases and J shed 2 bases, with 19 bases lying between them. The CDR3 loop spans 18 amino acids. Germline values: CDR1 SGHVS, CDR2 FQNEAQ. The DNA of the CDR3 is TGTGCCAGCAGCTTATTTCCGGGAACAGGGAGCCCTGGAAACACCATATATTTT. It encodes CASSLFPGTGSPGNTIYF.

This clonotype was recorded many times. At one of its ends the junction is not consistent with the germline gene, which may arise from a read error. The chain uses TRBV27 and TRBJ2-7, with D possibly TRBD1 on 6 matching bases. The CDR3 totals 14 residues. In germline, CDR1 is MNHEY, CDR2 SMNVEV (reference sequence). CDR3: CASSLSTGTYEQYF. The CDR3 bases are TGTGCCAGCAGCTTATCGACAGGCACATACGAGCAGTACTTC.

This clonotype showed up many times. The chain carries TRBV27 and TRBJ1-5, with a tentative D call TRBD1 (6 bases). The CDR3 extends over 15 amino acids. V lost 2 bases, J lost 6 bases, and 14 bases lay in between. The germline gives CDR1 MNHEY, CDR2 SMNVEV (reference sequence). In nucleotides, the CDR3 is TGTGCCAGCAGTTTAACGGGGGCACATCGTCAGCCCCAGCATTTT. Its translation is CASSLTGAHRQPQHF.

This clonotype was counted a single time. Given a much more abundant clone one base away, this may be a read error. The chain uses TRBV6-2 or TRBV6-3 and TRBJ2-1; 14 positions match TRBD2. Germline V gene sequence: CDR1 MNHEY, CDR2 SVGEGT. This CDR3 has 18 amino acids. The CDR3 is CTSSPGPRLAGGVNEQFF. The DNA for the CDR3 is TGTACCAGCAGTCCCGGCCCCAGACTAGCGGGAGGGGTCAATGAGCAGTTCTTC.

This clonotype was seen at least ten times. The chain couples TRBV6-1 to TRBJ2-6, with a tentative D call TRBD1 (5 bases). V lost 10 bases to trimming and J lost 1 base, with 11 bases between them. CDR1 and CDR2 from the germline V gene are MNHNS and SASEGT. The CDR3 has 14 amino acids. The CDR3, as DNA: TGTGCCACCAGGGCCAGGTCTGGGGCCAACGTCCTGACTTTC. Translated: CATRARSGANVLTF.

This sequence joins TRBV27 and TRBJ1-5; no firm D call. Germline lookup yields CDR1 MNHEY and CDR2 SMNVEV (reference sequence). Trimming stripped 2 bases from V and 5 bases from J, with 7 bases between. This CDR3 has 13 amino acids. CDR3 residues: CASSLTPHQPQHF. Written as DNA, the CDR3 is TGTGCCAGCAGTTTAACCCCTCATCAGCCCCAGCATTTT.

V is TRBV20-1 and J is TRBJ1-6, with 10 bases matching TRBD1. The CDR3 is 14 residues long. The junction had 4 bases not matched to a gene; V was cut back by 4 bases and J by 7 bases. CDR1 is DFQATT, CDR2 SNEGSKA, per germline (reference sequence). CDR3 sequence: CSAKRQGANSPLHF. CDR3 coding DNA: TGCAGTGCTAAGAGACAGGGGGCAAATTCACCCCTCCACTTT.

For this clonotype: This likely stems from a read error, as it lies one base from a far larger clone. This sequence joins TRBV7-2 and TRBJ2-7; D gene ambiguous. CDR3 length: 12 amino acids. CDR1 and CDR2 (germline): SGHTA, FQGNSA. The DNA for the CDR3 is TGTGCCAGCAGCTTAGGGAGCTACGAGCGGTACTTC. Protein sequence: CASSLGSYERYF.

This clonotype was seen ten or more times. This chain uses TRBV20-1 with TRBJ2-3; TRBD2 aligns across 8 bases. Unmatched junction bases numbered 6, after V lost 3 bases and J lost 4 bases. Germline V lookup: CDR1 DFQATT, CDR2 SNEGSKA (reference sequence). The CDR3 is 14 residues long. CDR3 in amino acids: CSARGLGFPDTQYF. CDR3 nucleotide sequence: TGCAGTGCTAGGGGACTAGGTTTTCCAGATACGCAGTATTTT.

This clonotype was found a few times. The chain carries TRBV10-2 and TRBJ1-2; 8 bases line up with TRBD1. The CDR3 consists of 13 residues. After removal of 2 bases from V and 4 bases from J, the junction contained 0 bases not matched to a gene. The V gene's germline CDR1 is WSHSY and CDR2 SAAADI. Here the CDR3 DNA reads TGCGCCAGCAGTGAGGGGACAGGCTATGGCTACACCTTC. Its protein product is CASSEGTGYGYTF.

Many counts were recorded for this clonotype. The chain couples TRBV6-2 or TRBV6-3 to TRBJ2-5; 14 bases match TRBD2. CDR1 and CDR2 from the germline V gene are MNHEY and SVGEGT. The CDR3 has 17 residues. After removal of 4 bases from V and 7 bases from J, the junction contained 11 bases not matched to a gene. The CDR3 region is CASSLGTSGSPEGTQYF. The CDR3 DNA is TGTGCCAGCAGTTTAGGGACTAGCGGGAGTCCTGAGGGGACCCAGTACTTC.

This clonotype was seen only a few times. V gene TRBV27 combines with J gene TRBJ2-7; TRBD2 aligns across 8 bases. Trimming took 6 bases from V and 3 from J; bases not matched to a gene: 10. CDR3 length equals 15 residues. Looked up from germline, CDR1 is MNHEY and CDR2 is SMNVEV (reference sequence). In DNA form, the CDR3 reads TGTGCCAGCAGCGTTTCGGGGGGGGGGATCTACGAGCAGTACTTC. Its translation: CASSVSGGGIYEQYF.